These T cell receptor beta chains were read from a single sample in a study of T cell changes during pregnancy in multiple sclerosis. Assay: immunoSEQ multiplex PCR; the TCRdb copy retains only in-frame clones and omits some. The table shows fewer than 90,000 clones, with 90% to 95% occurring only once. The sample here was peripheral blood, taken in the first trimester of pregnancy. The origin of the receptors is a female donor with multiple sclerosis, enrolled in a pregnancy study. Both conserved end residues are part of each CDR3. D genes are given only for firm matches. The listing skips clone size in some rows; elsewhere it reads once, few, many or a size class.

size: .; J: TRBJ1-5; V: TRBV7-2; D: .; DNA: TGTGCCAGCAGTCTACAGGGTGTAAATCAGCCCCAGCATTTT; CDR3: CASSLQGVNQPQHF
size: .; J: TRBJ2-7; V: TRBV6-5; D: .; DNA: TGTGCCAGCATGACCGGGAGCTTCGCCTACGAGCAGTACTTC; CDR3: CASMTGSFAYEQYF
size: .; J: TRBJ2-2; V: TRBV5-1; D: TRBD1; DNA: TGCGCCAGCAGCTCTGGCTTCATGCCGGGACAGGGGGCTACCGGGGAGCTGTTTTTT; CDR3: CASSSGFMPGQGATGELFF
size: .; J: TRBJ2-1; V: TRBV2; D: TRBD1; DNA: TGTGCCATCCGACAGGGGGCCAATTTGAGAGCTAACAATGAGCAGTTCTTC; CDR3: CAIRQGANLRANNEQFF
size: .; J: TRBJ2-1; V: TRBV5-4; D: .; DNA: TGTGCCAGCAGCCTCCCGGCGGCTAGAGTAGACAATGAGCAGTTCTTC; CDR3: CASSLPAARVDNEQFF
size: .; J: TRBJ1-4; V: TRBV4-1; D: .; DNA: TGCGCCAGCAGCCAGGTCGGTGAAAAACTGTTTTTT; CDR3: CASSQVGEKLFF
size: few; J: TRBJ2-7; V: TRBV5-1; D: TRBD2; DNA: TGCGCCAGCAGCTTGCTTCTAGCGGGAAAAGACGAGCAGTACTTC; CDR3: CASSLLLAGKDEQYF
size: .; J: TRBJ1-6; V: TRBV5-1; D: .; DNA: TGCGCCAGCAGCTTGGAAGGGGTCCCGAGCACACCCCTCCACTTT; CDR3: CASSLEGVPSTPLHF
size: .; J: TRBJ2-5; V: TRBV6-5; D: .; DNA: TGTGCCAGCAGACCGCCGACAGCCACGTGGGCCCAGTACTTC; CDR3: CASRPPTATWAQYF
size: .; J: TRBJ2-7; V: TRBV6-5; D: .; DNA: TGTGCCACCATAGTCCCAGACACCTACGAGCAGTACTTC; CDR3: CATIVPDTYEQYF
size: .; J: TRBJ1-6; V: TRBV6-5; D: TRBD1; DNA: TGTGCCAGCAGTTACTCGAGGACAGGGTATTCACCCCTCCACTTT; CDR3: CASSYSRTGYSPLHF
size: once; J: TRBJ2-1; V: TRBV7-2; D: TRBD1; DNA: TGTGCCAGCAGCTTTAAGGGGAACAGGGGGCTGAATGAGCAGTTCTTC; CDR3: CASSFKGNRGLNEQFF
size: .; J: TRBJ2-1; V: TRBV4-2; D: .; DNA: TGTGCCAGCAGCCAAGATTCACAGGGTAGCGATGAGCAGTTCTTC; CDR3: CASSQDSQGSDEQFF
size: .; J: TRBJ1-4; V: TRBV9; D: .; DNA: TGTGCCAGCAGCGTAGGAGCAACTAATGAAAAACTGTTTTTT; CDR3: CASSVGATNEKLFF
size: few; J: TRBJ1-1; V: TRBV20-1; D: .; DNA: TGCAGTGCTGGATGGGAGGCTTTCTTT; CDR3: CSAGWEAFF
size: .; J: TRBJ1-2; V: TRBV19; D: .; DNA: TGTGCCAGTAGCATACGGGGGATTGGTGGCTACACCTTC; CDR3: CASSIRGIGGYTF
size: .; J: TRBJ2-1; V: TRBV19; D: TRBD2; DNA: TGTGCCAGTAGGTTAGCGGGGAGCTCCTACAATGAGCAGTTCTTC; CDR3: CASRLAGSSYNEQFF
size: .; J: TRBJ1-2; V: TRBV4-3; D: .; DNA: TGCGCCAGCAGCCAAGATTCGGACAGACCCTATGGCTACACCTTC; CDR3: CASSQDSDRPYGYTF
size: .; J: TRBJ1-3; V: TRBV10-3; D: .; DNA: TGTGCCATCAGCCCGATGGAAGGACTTAACTCTGGAAACACCATATATTTT; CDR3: CAISPMEGLNSGNTIYF
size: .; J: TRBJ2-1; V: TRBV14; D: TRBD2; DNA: TGTGCCAGCAGCCAAGTCCGGACACTAGCGGGAGGGCCATCGGAGCAGTTCTTC; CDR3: CASSQVRTLAGGPSEQFF
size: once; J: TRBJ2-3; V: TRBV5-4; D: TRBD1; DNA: TGTGCCAGCAGCCCCCCCGACAGGGCCCACTCTAGCACAGATACGCAGTATTTT; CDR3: CASSPPDRAHSSTDTQYF
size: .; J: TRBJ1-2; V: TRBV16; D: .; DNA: TGTGCCAGCAGCCATTCAGGGCTTGAAAACTATGGCTACACCTTC; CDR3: CASSHSGLENYGYTF
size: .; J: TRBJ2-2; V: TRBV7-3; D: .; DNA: TGTGCCAGCAGCCCTCAGGGGAACACCGGGGAGCTGTTTTTT; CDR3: CASSPQGNTGELFF
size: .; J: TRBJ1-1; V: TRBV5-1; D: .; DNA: TGCGCCAGCAGCTTGGCCAGTCGAAACACTGAAGCTTTCTTT; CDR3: CASSLASRNTEAFF
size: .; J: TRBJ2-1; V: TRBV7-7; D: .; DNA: TGTGCCAGCAGCTCAATGCGGGGCTCCTACAATGAGCAGTTCTTC; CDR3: CASSSMRGSYNEQFF
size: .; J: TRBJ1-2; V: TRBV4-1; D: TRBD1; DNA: TGCGCCAGCAGCCAAGAGGGGACAGTTATCTATGGCTACACCTTC; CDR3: CASSQEGTVIYGYTF
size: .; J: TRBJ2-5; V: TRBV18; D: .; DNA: TGTGCCAGCTCACCGAGGAGGGGGCGGATTGAGACCCAGTACTTC; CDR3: CASSPRRGRIETQYF
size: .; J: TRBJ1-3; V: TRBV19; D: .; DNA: TGTGCCAGTTACCACCTCCAGGGCTCTGGAAACACCATATATTTT; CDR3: CASYHLQGSGNTIYF
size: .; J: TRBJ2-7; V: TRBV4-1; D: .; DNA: TGCGCCAGCAGCCATGTAGCGGAGACCTCCTACGAGCAGTACTTC; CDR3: CASSHVAETSYEQYF
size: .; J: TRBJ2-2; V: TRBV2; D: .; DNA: TGTGCCAGCAGTGGTCAGGGGAGGGTCACCGGGGAGCTGTTTTTT; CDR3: CASSGQGRVTGELFF
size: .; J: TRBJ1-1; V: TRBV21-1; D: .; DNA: TGTGCCAGCAGCATACCGGGACAGGGGTTTATTGAAGCTTTCTTT; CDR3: CASSIPGQGFIEAFF
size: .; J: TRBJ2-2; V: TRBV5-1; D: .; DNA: TGCGCCAGCAGCTTGGGACCCTCAGGAGGGACCGGGGAGCTGTTTTTT; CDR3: CASSLGPSGGTGELFF
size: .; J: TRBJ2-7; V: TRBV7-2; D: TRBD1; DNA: TGTGCCAGCAGCTCGGGGACAGGGGCCAACTACGAGCAGTACTTC; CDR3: CASSSGTGANYEQYF
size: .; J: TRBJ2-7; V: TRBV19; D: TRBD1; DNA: TGTGCCAGTAGGGACAGGGGAAGCTCCTACGAGCAGTACTTC; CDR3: CASRDRGSSYEQYF
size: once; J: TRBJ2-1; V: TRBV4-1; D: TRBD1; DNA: TGCGCCAGCAGCCATGGTGGGACAGGGGAACGGGATGAGCAGTTCTTC; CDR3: CASSHGGTGERDEQFF
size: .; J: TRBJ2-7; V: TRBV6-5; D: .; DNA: TGTGCCAGCAGTTACTCGCGGGGTAACTCCGAGCAGTACTTC; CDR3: CASSYSRGNSEQYF
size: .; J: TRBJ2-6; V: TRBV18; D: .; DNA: TGTGCCAGCTCACCCACTTTCTCTGGGGCCAACGTCCTGACTTTC; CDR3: CASSPTFSGANVLTF
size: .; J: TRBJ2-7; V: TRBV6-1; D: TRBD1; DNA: TGTGCCAGCAAGACCGGGACAGGGGCCTACGAGCAGTACTTC; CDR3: CASKTGTGAYEQYF
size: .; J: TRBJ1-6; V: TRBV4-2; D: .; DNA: TGTGCCAGCAGCCAAGACCCGGGATTGGCCCCTTCTCACTTT; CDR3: CASSQDPGLAPSHF
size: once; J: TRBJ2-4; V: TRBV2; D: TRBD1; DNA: TGTGCCAGCAGCGGGGACAGGGGAAACATTCAGTACTTC; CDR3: CASSGDRGNIQYF
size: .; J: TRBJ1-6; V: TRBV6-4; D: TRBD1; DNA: TGTGCCAGCAGTGAGTGGGACAGGGGGCTTTCACCCCTCCACTTT; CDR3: CASSEWDRGLSPLHF
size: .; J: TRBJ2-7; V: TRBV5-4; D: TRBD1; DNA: TGTGCCAGCAGCTTGGGCGGACAGGCCTCCTACGAGCAGTACTTC; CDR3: CASSLGGQASYEQYF
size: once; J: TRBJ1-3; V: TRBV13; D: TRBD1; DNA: TGTGCCAGCAGCGGAAACAGGGGGCTGAGCTCTGGAAACACCATATATTTT; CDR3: CASSGNRGLSSGNTIYF
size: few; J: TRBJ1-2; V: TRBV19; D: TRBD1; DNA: TGTGCCAGTAGTACGCCAGGGGGCACCTATGGCTACACCTTC; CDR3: CASSTPGGTYGYTF
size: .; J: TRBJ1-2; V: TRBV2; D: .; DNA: TGTGCCAGCAGGCGTCCCTACTTTACAGGAAACTATGGCTACACCTTC; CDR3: CASRRPYFTGNYGYTF
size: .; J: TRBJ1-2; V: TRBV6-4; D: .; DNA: TGTGCCAGCAGTGACACGGGGAACTATGGCTACACCTTC; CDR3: CASSDTGNYGYTF
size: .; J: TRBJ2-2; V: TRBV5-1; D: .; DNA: TGCGCCAGCAGCTTGGGGGGCAGCCCCACCGGGGAGCTGTTTTTT; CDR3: CASSLGGSPTGELFF
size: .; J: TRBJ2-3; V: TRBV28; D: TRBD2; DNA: TGTGCCAGCAGTTCCGGGACTAGCGGGAGGGCCGGGGTAAGCACAGATACGCAGTATTTT; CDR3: CASSSGTSGRAGVSTDTQYF
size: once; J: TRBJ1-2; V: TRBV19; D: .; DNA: TGTGCCAGTACCCAAGACAGAGCCCTTAACTATGGCTACACCTTC; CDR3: CASTQDRALNYGYTF
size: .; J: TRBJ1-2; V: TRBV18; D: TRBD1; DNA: TGTGCCAGCTCACGACCACAGGGGGCCGACTATGGCTACACCTTC; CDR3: CASSRPQGADYGYTF
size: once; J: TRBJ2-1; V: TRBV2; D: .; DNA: TGTGCCAGCAGCCGATCACCACCGGGACTGGGCCTCAATGAGCAGTTCTTC; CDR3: CASSRSPPGLGLNEQFF
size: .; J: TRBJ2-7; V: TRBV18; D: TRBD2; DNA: TGTGCCAGCTCACCATCGCGGGGGGCCAACTACGAGCAGTACTTC; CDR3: CASSPSRGANYEQYF